A selection of T cell receptor beta chains follows, all from one sample in a study of blood T cells in healthy people across ages. Each CDR3 protein is one row after TCRdb ran MiXCR on the 5' RACE reads. The sample holds about 1.4 million distinct CDR3 sequences; 59% are singletons and the top ten take 6.5% to 8.5%. The material sequenced was blood. These receptors were obtained from a man younger than 30 in good health. The CDR3 runs from the conserved cysteine through the conserved F or W. The D gene is left open where the match is weak. Not all rows give a size; the values are once, few, many and, for expanded clones, a class.

j_call v_call clone_size d_call cdr3_length cdr3_nt cdr3_aa
TRBJ2-3 TRBV15 few NA 14 TGTGCCACCAGCAGAGCGCAACGCACAGATACGCAGTATTTT CATSRAQRTDTQYF
TRBJ2-1 TRBV4-1 few TRBD2 16 TGCGCCAGCAGCCAAGATTTGCGGACTAGCGGCTCCAACCAGTTCTTC CASSQDLRTSGSNQFF
TRBJ2-7 TRBV20-1 NA NA 13 TGCGGGACCGGGGCGGGGCGAGACTACGAGCAGTACTTC CGTGAGRDYEQYF
TRBJ2-1 TRBV20-1 few NA 15 TGCAGTGCTAGCCAACCTAGCGCGGACTACAATGAGCAGTTCTTC CSASQPSADYNEQFF
TRBJ2-3 TRBV30 few TRBD2 15 TGTGCCTGGAGTGTCGCTAGCGGGAGTACAGATACGCAGTATTTT CAWSVASGSTDTQYF
TRBJ2-3 TRBV20-1 NA NA 15 TGCAGTGCTAAGCTGGGAGGTGCTAGCACAGATACGCAGTATTTT CSAKLGGASTDTQYF
TRBJ2-5 TRBV4-1 NA TRBD2 16 TGCGCCAGCAGCCAAGAAGGTCAGCGGGACCAAGGGACCCAGTACTTC CASSQEGQRDQGTQYF
TRBJ2-5 TRBV4-1 NA NA 14 TGCGCCAGCAGCTCAAGACACGACCAAGAGACCCAGTACTTC CASSSRHDQETQYF
TRBJ2-7 TRBV20-1 few NA 14 TGCAGTGCTAAGAGGCAGGCCAGCTCCTACGAGCAGTACTTC CSAKRQASSYEQYF
TRBJ2-7 TRBV7-2 few TRBD1 15 TGTGCCAGCAGGGATCCGGGACAGAGCTCCTACGAGCAGTACTTC CASRDPGQSSYEQYF
TRBJ2-7 TRBV5-1 NA NA 14 TGCGCCAGCAGTCCGGAGCGGTATCCCTACGAGCAGTACTTC CASSPERYPYEQYF
TRBJ2-7 TRBV7-2 few NA 15 TGTGCCAGCACTCTGGACAGCACCATGGGATACGAGCAGTACTTC CASTLDSTMGYEQYF
TRBJ2-3 TRBV3-1 few TRBD1 15 TGTGCCAGCAGCCAGCCCGGACAGGGTTCAGATACGCAGTATTTT CASSQPGQGSDTQYF
TRBJ1-2 TRBV7-9 NA TRBD1 15 TGTGCCAGCAGCCCGGCGGGACAGGGGGCCTATGGCTACACCTTC CASSPAGQGAYGYTF
TRBJ2-7 TRBV4-1 few NA 12 TGCGCCAGCAGCCGCAATGCCTACGAGCAGTACTTC CASSRNAYEQYF
TRBJ2-7 TRBV27 NA TRBD1 15 TGTGCCAGCAGCCCCCATGGGGACAGAGTCTACGAGCAGTACTTC CASSPHGDRVYEQYF
TRBJ2-3 TRBV7-9 NA NA 13 TGTGCCAGCAGCTTGACGAAGGGAGATATGCAGTATTTT CASSLTKGDMQYF
TRBJ1-2 TRBV27 NA TRBD1 17 TGTGCCAGCAGCTTCCACAGTCCGGGACAGGATAGAAGTGGCTACACCTTC CASSFHSPGQDRSGYTF
TRBJ2-3 TRBV27 NA TRBD2 18 TGTGCCAGCAGTTACCTCGGACTAGCGGCCCCGGGGGCAGATACGCAGTATTTT CASSYLGLAAPGADTQYF
TRBJ2-7 TRBV4-1 NA TRBD1 15 TGCGCCAGTACGAACACCGGGACAGGGGGCAACGAGCAGTACTTC CASTNTGTGGNEQYF
TRBJ1-4 TRBV7-6 many TRBD1 18 TGTGCCAGCAGCTTAGCAGACCGGCCGGGACAGGAGAATGAAAAACTGTTTTTT CASSLADRPGQENEKLFF
TRBJ2-3 TRBV29-1 NA NA 14 TGCAGCGTTGAAGCCGGGCAGGGGAGGAATACGCAGTATTTT CSVEAGQGRNTQYF
TRBJ2-5 TRBV27 NA TRBD2 17 TGTGCCAGCAGTCCCGGGCGGCTAGCGGGAATCACAGAGACCCAGTACTTC CASSPGRLAGITETQYF
TRBJ2-3 TRBV6-2/TRBV6-3 NA NA 13 TGTGACAGCAGTTGGACTGGGGAAGATACGCAGTATTTT CDSSWTGEDTQYF
TRBJ1-1 TRBV28 NA NA 16 TGTGCCAGCAGTTTCCAAACCGGCCCTAGGGACACTGAAGCTTTCTTT CASSFQTGPRDTEAFF
TRBJ1-5 TRBV4-1 NA NA 15 TGCGCCAGCAGCCCCAACGTTGCGTTTGACCAGCCCCAGCATTTT CASSPNVAFDQPQHF
TRBJ2-5 TRBV4-2 NA NA 16 TGTGCCAGCAGCCGATATCCTTGGCGGGGCCAAGAGACCCAGTACTTC CASSRYPWRGQETQYF
TRBJ2-7 TRBV4-1 NA NA 16 TGCGCCAGCAGCCAAAAGACAGTGGGGAGCTCCTACGAGCAGTACTTC CASSQKTVGSSYEQYF
TRBJ1-2 TRBV27 few TRBD1 14 TGTGCCAGCAGTCCTAAGGGACAGGGGTATGGCTACACCTTC CASSPKGQGYGYTF
TRBJ2-7 TRBV14 NA TRBD1 18 TGTGCCAGCAGCCAAGATCGAAAAGAGACAGGGAATACCTACGAGCAGTACTTC CASSQDRKETGNTYEQYF
TRBJ2-7 TRBV5-1 NA NA 14 TGCGCCAGCAGCTGGACAGCCGAGGACTACGAGCAGTACTTC CASSWTAEDYEQYF
TRBJ2-7 TRBV10-3 few TRBD2 14 TGTGCCACCAAACAGCGGGAGGGCCCCTACGAGCAGTACTTC CATKQREGPYEQYF
TRBJ2-1 TRBV20-1 NA NA 16 TGCAGTGCCCGGGACTCACAATCGGGCTCCTACAATGAGCAGTTCTTC CSARDSQSGSYNEQFF
TRBJ2-1 TRBV7-9 NA NA 12 TGTGCCAGCAGCTCAGGATCCACTGAGCAGTTCTTC CASSSGSTEQFF
TRBJ2-1 TRBV10-3 NA NA 14 TGTGCCATCAGTGAGAGGGGGGGAGGTAATGAGCAGTTCTTC CAISERGGGNEQFF
TRBJ1-4 TRBV6-5 NA NA 13 TGTGCCAGCACCACTGGGGAGTCCGGAAAACTGTTTTTT CASTTGESGKLFF
TRBJ2-7 TRBV27 NA TRBD1 16 TGTGCCAGCAGCGATTCGCTGCGGACAGGTAACTACGAGCAGTACTTC CASSDSLRTGNYEQYF
TRBJ2-7 TRBV5-6 NA TRBD2 14 TGTGCCAGCAGCGACGCGGGGGGCTCCTACGAGCAGTACTTC CASSDAGGSYEQYF
TRBJ1-2 TRBV5-1 NA NA 15 TGCGCCAGCAGCTTGGAACCCAGGGGTAACTATGGCTACACCTTC CASSLEPRGNYGYTF
TRBJ2-3 TRBV7-2 NA TRBD2 17 TGTGCCAGCAGCTTAGTGGTCGGGGGGACTAGCACAGATACGCAGTATTTT CASSLVVGGTSTDTQYF
TRBJ2-1 TRBV4-3 NA NA 15 TGCGCCAGCAGCCAAGATGATTCCCGTTCGAGTGAGCAGTTCTTC CASSQDDSRSSEQFF
TRBJ2-3 TRBV12-3/TRBV12-4 many TRBD1 15 TGTGCCAGCAGTTTAGGGACAGGGGACACAGATACGCAGTATTTT CASSLGTGDTDTQYF
TRBJ2-5 TRBV6-5 NA TRBD1 13 TGTGCCAGCAGCGGGACAGGTGGTGAGACCCAGTACTTC CASSGTGGETQYF
TRBJ2-5 TRBV20-1 NA TRBD2 15 TGCAGTGCTGACCAGACTAGCGGGACGTCAGAGACCCAGTACTTC CSADQTSGTSETQYF
TRBJ2-1 TRBV30 NA NA 14 TGTGCCTGGAGTCCCGGAGGGTCCTACAATGAGCAGTTCTTC CAWSPGGSYNEQFF
TRBJ2-7 TRBV11-2 NA NA 14 TGTGCCAGCAGCTTTAGGCACGGGCCCTACGAGCAGTACTTC CASSFRHGPYEQYF
TRBJ1-5 TRBV29-1 NA NA 13 TGCAGCGTTGAAGGACAGGCCAATCAGCCCCAGCATTTT CSVEGQANQPQHF
TRBJ1-5 TRBV3-1 NA NA 14 TGTGCCAGCAGCCAAGGACGGGTTAATCGGCCCCAGCATTTT CASSQGRVNRPQHF
TRBJ1-1 TRBV3-1 NA NA 12 TGTGCCAGCAGCCAATCGGACACTGAAGCTTTCTTT CASSQSDTEAFF
TRBJ2-7 TRBV7-2 few NA 15 TGTGCCAGCAGCTTAGTCGGGTATGGGGCTTACGAGCAGTACTTC CASSLVGYGAYEQYF
TRBJ1-5 TRBV10-3 NA NA 15 TGTGCCATCAGTGAGTGGATCACAAGTGGTCAGCCCCAGCATTTT CAISEWITSGQPQHF
TRBJ2-7 TRBV20-1 few NA 14 TGCAGTGCTACAAGGGAGCGCGGACTCTACGAGCAGTACTTC CSATRERGLYEQYF
TRBJ2-3 TRBV5-5 few NA 14 TGTGCCAGCAGCTTTGGGACTAGCACAGATACGCAGTATTTT CASSFGTSTDTQYF
TRBJ2-7 TRBV29-1 NA NA 14 TGCAGCGTTTTAACAACGGGACCCACCTACGAGCAGTACTTC CSVLTTGPTYEQYF
TRBJ1-2 TRBV7-6 few NA 14 TGTGCCAGCAGCAATAGGGACCTCATGGGGGGCTACACCTTC CASSNRDLMGGYTF
TRBJ2-1 TRBV3-1 NA TRBD2 20 TGTGCCAGCAGCCAAGAAACTCCGGGACTAGCGGGAGTTTTCTACAATGAGCAGTTCTTC CASSQETPGLAGVFYNEQFF
TRBJ1-2 TRBV12-3/TRBV12-4 NA NA 13 TGTGCCAGCAACCCGACACCGGGACATGGCTACACCTTC CASNPTPGHGYTF
TRBJ2-1 TRBV4-1 few NA 13 TGCGCCAGCAGCCATGTGGATACGGGTGAGCAGTTCTTC CASSHVDTGEQFF
TRBJ2-7 TRBV7-9 few TRBD2 13 TGTGCCAGCACCACTAGCGGGAGTTACGAGCAGTACTTC CASTTSGSYEQYF
TRBJ2-2 TRBV29-1 few NA 12 TGCAGCGTGAACAGGGACACCGGGGAGCTGTTTTTT CSVNRDTGELFF